These 13 T cell receptor beta chains were all obtained from the same sample, sequenced in a study of glioma-infiltrating T cells after dendritic cell vaccination. TCRdb's table, derived via immunoSEQ multiplex PCR, lists solely in-frame clones and lacks some. This sample yields around 96,000 clones, of which 75% to 85% are seen a single time; around 6% belongs to the top ten. The material sequenced was blood, taken before dendritic cell vaccination. These receptors were obtained from a human donor with glioblastoma.

This clone was seen only once. The chain combines TRBV19 with TRBJ2-5; no firm D call. Germline-derived CDR1 and CDR2 are LNHDA and SQIVND (reference sequence). CDR3 length: 12 amino acids. V lost 6 bases and J 5 bases, leaving 10 bases between the germline ends. The CDR3 DNA reads TGTGCCAGTAGCAAGATCCGGGAGACCCAGTACTTC. The encoded protein is CASSKIRETQYF.

This rearrangement joins TRBV5-1 to TRBJ2-1; 11 nucleotides match TRBD2. Germline CDR1 and CDR2: SGHRS and YFSETQ. The CDR3 spans 17 residues. V gave up 0 bases and J gave up 5 bases; unmatched junction bases: 7. CDR3 nucleotide sequence: TGCGCCAGCAGCTTGGTCCTAGCGGGAGGTTTGAACAATGAGCAGTTCTTC. Translating it yields CASSLVLAGGLNNEQFF.

The chain carries TRBV6-5 and TRBJ1-3; D might be TRBD1 (5 bases). CDR1 MNHEY and CDR2 SVGAGI come from the germline V gene. The CDR3 extends over 16 amino acids. V was clipped by 0 bases and J by 4 bases, with 13 bases between them. This CDR3 is CASSYSASGGGNTIYF. DNA for the CDR3: TGTGCCAGCAGTTACTCCGCCTCGGGGGGAGGAAACACCATATATTTT.

As regards this clone: One junction end disagrees with the germline gene, perhaps due to a read error. The chain has TRBV4-1 and TRBJ2-3; possibly TRBD1 for D (5 bases). CDR1 is MGHRA and CDR2 is YSYEKL in the germline V gene. The CDR3 sequence is 16 residues long. The CDR3 region is CASSPIPGSPTGTQYF. Written as DNA, the CDR3 is TGCGCCAGCAGCCCCATCCCCGGAAGCCCCACAGGTACGCAGTATTTT.

The chain couples TRBV5-1 to TRBJ2-5, with D maybe TRBD1 (6 bases). CDR1 SGHRS and CDR2 YFSETQ come from the germline V gene. Trimming removed 0 bases at V and 1 base at J, with 10 bases between. The CDR3 has 15 amino acids. The CDR3 nucleotides are TGCGCCAGCAGCTTGGTACAGGGCGGCCAAGAGACCCAGTACTTC. Translated, it gives CASSLVQGGQETQYF.

This clone was found a few times. The chain uses TRBV2 and TRBJ2-7, with 7 bases aligning to TRBD1. J gave up 2 bases and V 4 bases, and 5 bases lay outside the gene matches. From germline, CDR1 is SNHLY and CDR2 FYNNEI. The CDR3 runs to 14 residues. This CDR3 reads CASSGRTGTYEQYF. The DNA of the CDR3 is TGTGCCAGCAGTGGGAGGACAGGCACCTACGAGCAGTACTTC.

The chain has TRBV7-3 and TRBJ2-2, with a tentative D call TRBD2 (6 bases). The germline gives CDR1 SGHTA, CDR2 FQGTGA. V was cut by 3 bases and J by 8 bases, with 13 bases left in between. CDR3 length equals 14 residues. The CDR3 region has the DNA TGTGCCAGCAGCTTTTCGGCGGGGCGGGGGGAGCTGTTTTTT. Translating it yields CASSFSAGRGELFF.

This sequence joins TRBV19 and TRBJ2-4; TRBD1 matches at 7 bases. The CDR3 sequence is 15 residues long. The V gene end was trimmed by 4 bases and the J gene end by 6 bases; junction bases not matched to a gene: 9. CDR1 is LNHDA, CDR2 SQIVND, per germline (reference sequence). The CDR3 loop is CASSNRQGLGNIQYF. Written as DNA, the CDR3 is TGTGCCAGTAGTAACCGACAGGGTTTGGGAAACATTCAGTACTTC.

V and J are TRBV5-4 and TRBJ2-5, with 7 bases aligning to TRBD1. V lost 1 base to trimming and J lost 0 bases; unmatched junction nucleotides: 3. This CDR3 contains 15 residues. The germline CDR1 and CDR2 sequences are SGHNT and YYREEE (reference sequence). CDR3 sequence: CASSLQGVYQETQYF. CDR3 DNA sequence: TGTGCCAGCAGCTTGCAGGGGGTATACCAAGAGACCCAGTACTTC.

CDR3 amino acids: CASSQDSGIYGYTF. For the CDR3, the DNA is TGCGCCAGCAGCCAAGATTCAGGCATCTATGGCTACACCTTC. The chain employs TRBV4-1 and TRBJ1-2; D not resolved. Trimming pared 0 bases from V and 4 bases from J, leaving 9 bases between. The germline gives CDR1 MGHRA, CDR2 YSYEKL. The CDR3 spans 14 residues.

The chain recombines TRBV10-3 with TRBJ2-3; 11 bases align to TRBD2. This CDR3 has 16 amino acids. J gave up 2 bases and V 4 bases, and 5 bases lay outside the gene matches. The V gene's germline CDR1 is ENHRY and CDR2 SYGVKD. CDR3: CAISVGTSGHTDTQYF. CDR3 DNA sequence: TGTGCCATCAGTGTAGGGACTAGCGGCCACACAGATACGCAGTATTTT.

This sequence joins TRBV6-5 and TRBJ1-1; D perhaps matches TRBD1 (6 bases). V was pared by 2 bases and J by 0 bases, with 13 bases between. The CDR3 covers 16 residues. Germline V gene lookup returns CDR1 MNHEY and CDR2 SVGAGI. The CDR3 region has the DNA TGTGCCAGCAGTTACGGCAGGGGCCTAATGAACACTGAAGCTTTCTTT. This encodes CASSYGRGLMNTEAFF.

This chain's CDR3 is CASSLWGVGELFF. The CDR3 DNA reads TGTGCCAGCAGTTTATGGGGGGTCGGGGAGCTGTTTTTT. The J gene is TRBJ2-2, the V gene TRBV27; weak D call: TRBD2 (6 bases). Germline V gene sequence: CDR1 MNHEY, CDR2 SMNVEV (reference sequence). CDR3 length: 13 amino acids. Trimming removed 1 base from V and 7 bases from J, with 7 bases in between.